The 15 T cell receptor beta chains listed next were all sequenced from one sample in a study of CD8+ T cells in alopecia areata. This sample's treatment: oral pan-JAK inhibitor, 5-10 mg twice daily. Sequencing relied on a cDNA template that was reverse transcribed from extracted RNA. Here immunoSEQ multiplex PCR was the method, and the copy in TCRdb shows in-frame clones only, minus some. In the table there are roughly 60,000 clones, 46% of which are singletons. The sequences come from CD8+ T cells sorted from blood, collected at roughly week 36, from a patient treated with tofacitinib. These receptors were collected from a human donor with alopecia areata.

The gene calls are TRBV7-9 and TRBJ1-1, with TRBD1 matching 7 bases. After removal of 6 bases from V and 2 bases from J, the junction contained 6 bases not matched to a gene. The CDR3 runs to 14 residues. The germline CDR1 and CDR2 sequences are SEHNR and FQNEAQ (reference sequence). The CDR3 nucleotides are TGTGCCAGCAGGGCTACAGGGGCAAACACTGAAGCTTTCTTT. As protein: CASRATGANTEAFF.

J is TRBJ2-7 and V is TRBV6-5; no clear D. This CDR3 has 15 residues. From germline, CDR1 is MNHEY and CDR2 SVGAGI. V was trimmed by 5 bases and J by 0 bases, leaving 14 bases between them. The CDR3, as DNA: TGTGCCAGCAGTCCTGTTGTCTCGAGCTCCTACGAGCAGTACTTC. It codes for CASSPVVSSSYEQYF.

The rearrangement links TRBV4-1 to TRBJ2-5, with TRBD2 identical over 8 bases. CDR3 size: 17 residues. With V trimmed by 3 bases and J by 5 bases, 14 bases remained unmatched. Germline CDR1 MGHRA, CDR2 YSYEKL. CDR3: CASSQVHGGGSRETQYF. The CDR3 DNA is TGCGCCAGCAGCCAGGTCCACGGGGGGGGATCGCGTGAGACCCAGTACTTC.

CDR3 nucleotide sequence: TGTGCCTGGAGTCTCCCCGGGGGTAGCAATCAGCCCCAGCATTTT. It yields the protein CAWSLPGGSNQPQHF. The genes are TRBV30 and TRBJ1-5, with a possible D match to TRBD1 (5 bases). With 2 bases removed from V and 0 bases from J, the gap between germline ends came to 11 bases. From germline, CDR1 is GTSNPN and CDR2 SVGIG (reference sequence). The CDR3 is 15 residues long.

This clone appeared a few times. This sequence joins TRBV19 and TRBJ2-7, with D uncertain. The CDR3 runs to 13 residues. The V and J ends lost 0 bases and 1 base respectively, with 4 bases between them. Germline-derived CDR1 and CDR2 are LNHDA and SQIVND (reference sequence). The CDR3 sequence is CASSIDGSYEQYF. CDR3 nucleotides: TGTGCCAGTAGTATAGACGGATCCTACGAGCAGTACTTC.

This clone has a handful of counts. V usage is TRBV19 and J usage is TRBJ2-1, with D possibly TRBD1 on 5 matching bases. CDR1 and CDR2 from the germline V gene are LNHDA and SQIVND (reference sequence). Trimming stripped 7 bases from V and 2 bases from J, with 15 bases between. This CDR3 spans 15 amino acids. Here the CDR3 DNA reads TGTGCCAGTACCATTGGGGCTGGGGCCTACAATGAGCAGTTCTTC. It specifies CASTIGAGAYNEQFF.

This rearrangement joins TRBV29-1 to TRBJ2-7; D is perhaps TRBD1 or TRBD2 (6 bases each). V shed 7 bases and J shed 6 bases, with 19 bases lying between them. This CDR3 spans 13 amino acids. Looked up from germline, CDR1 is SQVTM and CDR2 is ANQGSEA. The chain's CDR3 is CSAEVGGLGEQYF. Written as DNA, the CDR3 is TGCAGCGCCGAGGTGGGGGGCCTAGGCGAGCAGTACTTC.

CDR3 region: CASSQTGQGTGELFF. As DNA, the CDR3 is TGTGCCAGCAGCCAAACCGGACAGGGTACCGGGGAGCTGTTTTTT. The rearrangement links TRBV13 to TRBJ2-2, with 8 nucleotides matching TRBD1. The CDR3 length is 15 residues. The germline gives CDR1 PRHDT, CDR2 FYEKMQ (reference sequence). The V and J ends lost 5 bases and 5 bases, in that order; junction bases with no gene match: 7.

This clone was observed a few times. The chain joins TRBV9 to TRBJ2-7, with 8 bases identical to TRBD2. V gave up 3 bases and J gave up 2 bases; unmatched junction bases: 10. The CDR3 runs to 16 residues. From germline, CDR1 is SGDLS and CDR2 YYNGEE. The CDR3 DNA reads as TGTGCCAGCAGCGGACTACTAGCGGACCCGCCCTACGAGCAGTACTTC. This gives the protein CASSGLLADPPYEQYF.

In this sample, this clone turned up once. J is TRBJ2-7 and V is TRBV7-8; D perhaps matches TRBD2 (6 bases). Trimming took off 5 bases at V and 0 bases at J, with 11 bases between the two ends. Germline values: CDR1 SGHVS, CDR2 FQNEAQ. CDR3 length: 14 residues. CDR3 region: CASSDREYSYEQYF. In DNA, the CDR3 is TGTGCCAGCAGCGATCGGGAGTACTCCTACGAGCAGTACTTC.

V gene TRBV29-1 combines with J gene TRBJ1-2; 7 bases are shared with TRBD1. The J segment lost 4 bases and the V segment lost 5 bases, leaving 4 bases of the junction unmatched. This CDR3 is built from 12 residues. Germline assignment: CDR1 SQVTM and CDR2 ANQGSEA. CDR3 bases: TGCAGCGTTACCGGACAGGTCTATGGCTACACCTTC. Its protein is CSVTGQVYGYTF.

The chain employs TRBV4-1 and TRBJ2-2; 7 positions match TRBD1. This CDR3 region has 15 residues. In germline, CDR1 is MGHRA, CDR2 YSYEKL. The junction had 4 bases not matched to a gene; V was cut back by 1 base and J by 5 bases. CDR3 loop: CASSQVGTATGELFF. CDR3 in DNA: TGCGCCAGCAGCCAAGTTGGGACAGCTACCGGGGAGCTGTTTTTT.

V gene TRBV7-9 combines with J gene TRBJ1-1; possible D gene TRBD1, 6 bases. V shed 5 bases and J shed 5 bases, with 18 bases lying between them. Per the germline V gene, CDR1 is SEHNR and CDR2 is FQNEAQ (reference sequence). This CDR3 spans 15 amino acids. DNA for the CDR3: TGTGCCAGCAGCGGGACCCGAGGGGGTGGAACTGAAGCTTTCTTT. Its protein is CASSGTRGGGTEAFF.

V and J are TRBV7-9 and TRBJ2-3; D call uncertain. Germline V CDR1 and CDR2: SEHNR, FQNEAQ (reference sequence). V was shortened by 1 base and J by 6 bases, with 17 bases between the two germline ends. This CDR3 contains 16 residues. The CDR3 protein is CASSLGALRVLDTQYF. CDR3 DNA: TGTGCCAGCAGCTTAGGGGCCCTACGGGTTCTCGATACGCAGTATTTT.

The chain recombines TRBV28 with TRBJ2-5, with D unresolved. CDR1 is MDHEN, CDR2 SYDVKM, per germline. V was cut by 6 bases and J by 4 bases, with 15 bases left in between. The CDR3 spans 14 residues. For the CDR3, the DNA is TGTGCCAGCAGGGAAGTGGGGAACCTAGAGACCCAGTACTTC. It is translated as CASREVGNLETQYF.